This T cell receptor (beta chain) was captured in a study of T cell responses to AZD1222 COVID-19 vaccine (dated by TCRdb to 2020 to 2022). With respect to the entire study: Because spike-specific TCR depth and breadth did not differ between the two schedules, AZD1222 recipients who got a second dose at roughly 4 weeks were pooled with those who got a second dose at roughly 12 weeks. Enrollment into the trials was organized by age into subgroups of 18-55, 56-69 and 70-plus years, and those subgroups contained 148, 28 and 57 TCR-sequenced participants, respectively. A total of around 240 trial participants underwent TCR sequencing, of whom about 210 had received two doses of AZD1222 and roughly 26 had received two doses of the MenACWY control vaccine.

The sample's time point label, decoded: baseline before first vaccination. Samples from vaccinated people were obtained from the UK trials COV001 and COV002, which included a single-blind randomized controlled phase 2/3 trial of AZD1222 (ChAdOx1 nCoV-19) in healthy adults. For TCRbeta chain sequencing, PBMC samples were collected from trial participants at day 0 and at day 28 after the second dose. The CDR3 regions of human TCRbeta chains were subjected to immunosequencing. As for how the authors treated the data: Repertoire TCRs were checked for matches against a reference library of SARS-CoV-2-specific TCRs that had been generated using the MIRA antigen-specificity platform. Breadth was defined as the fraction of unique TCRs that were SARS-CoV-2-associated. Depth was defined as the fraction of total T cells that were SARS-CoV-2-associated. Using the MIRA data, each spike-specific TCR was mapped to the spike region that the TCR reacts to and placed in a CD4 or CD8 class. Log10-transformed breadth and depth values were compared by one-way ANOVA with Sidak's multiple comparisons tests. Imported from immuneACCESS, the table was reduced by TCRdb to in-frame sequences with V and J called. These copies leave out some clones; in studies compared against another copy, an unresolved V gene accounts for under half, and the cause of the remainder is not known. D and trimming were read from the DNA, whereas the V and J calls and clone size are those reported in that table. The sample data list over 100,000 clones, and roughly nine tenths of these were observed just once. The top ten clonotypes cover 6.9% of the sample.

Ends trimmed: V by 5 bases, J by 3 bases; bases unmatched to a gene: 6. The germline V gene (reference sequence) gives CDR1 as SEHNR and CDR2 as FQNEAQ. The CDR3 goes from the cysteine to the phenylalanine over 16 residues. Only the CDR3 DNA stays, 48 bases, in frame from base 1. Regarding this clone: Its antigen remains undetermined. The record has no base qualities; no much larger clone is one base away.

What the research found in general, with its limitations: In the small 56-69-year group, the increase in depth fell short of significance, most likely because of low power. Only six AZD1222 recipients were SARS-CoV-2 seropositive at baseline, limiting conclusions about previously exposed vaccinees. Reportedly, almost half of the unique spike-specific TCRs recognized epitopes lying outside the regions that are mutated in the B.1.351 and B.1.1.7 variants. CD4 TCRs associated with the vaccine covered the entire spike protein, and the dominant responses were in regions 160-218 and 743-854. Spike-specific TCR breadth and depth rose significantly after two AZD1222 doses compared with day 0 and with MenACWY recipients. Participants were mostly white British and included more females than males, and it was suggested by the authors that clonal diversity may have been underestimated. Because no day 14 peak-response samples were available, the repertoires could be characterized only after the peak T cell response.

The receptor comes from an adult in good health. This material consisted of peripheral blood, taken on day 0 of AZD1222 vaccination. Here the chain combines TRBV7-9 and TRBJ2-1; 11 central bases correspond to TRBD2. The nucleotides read TGTGCCAGCAGCGATAGGACTAGCGGGCTCTACAATGAGCAGTTCTTC. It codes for CASSDRTSGLYNEQFF.